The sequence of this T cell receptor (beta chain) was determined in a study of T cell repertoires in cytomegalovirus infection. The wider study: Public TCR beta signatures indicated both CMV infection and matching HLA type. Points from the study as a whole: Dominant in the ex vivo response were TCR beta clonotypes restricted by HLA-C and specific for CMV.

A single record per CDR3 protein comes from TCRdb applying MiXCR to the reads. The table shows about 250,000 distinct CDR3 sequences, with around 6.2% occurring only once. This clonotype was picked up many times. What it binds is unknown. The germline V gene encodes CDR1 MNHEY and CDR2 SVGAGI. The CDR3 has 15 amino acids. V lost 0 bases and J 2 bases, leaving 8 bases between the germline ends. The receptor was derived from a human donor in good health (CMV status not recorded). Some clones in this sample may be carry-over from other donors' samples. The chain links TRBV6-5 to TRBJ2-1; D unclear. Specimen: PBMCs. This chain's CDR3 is CASSYSGPPYNEQFF. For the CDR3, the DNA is TGTGCCAGCAGTTACTCCGGGCCGCCCTACAATGAGCAGTTCTTC.